This T cell receptor (beta chain) emerged from a study of radiation and T cells in renal cell carcinoma. The time point denotes: blood 4 weeks post-SBRT, at nephrectomy. Indicated treatment: 15 Gy SBRT to primary tumor, nephrectomy 4 weeks later. V lost 4 bases to trimming and J lost 4 bases; unmatched junction nucleotides: 13. Germline V gene lookup returns CDR1 MGHDK and CDR2 SYGVNS. The CDR3 contains 17 residues. Clones were sequenced by immunoSEQ multiplex PCR, and TCRdb holds only the in-frame ones, with some missing. The repertoire holds 30,000 to 40,000 clones, with over 70% as singletons. The chain has TRBV25-1 and TRBJ2-1, with 7 bases aligning to TRBD1. Sequenced here: blood, sampled from a patient whose treatment included radiotherapy and nephrectomy. The TCR sequence derives from a man in his fifties or sixties with renal cell carcinoma. The DNA of the CDR3 is TGTGCCAGCAGTGCCATTGGGGCTGGGACAGAGTACAATGAGCAGTTCTTC. Translated, it gives CASSAIGAGTEYNEQFF.